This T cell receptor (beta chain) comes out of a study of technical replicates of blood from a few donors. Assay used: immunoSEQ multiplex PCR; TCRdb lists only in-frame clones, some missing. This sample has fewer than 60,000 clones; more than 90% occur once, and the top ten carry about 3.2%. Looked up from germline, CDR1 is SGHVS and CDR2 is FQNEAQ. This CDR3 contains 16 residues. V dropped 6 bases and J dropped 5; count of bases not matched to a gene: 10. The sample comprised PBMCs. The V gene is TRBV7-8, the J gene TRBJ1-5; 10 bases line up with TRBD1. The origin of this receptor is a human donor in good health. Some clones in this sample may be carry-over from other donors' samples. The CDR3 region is CASRIGGDRGHQPQHF. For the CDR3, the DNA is TGTGCCAGCAGAATAGGTGGGGACAGGGGTCATCAGCCCCAGCATTTT. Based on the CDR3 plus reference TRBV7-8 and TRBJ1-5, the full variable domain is GAGVSQSPRYKVAKRGQDVALRCDPISGHVSLFWYQQALGQGPEFLTYFQNEAQLDKSGLPSDRFFAERPEGSVSTLKIQRTQQEDSAVYLCASRIGGDRGHQPQHFGDGTRLSIL.